This T cell receptor (beta chain) was identified in a study of blood T cell repertoires in COVID-19. CDR3 length: 16 residues. Looked up from germline, CDR1 is MGHRA and CDR2 is YSYEKL. V was cut by 0 bases and J by 4 bases, with 12 bases left in between. Sequencing was performed with immunoSEQ multiplex PCR; in TCRdb, only in-frame clones are kept and a portion is missing. The sample has about 24,000 clones, around 72% seen once. The sequence derives from a woman at least 80 years old with acute or convalescent COVID-19. The V and J genes are TRBV4-1 and TRBJ1-4; maybe TRBD1 (5 bases). Sample: peripheral blood. Here the CDR3 reads CASSQDGGFDNEKLFF. DNA of the CDR3: TGCGCCAGCAGCCAAGATGGGGGGTTTGATAATGAAAAACTGTTTTTT.